The TCR beta chain under discussion was sequenced for a study of T and B cells in COVID-19 patients. Study as a whole: Recovered patients mostly had mild to moderate COVID-19 managed as outpatients. Of over 18 active-infection patients, over 9 were critically ill with mechanical ventilation or extracorporeal membrane oxygenation.

Multiplex PCR with BIOMED2 TRB-A/B primer pools amplified TRB rearrangements. TCRdb analysed the multiplex PCR reads with MiXCR anew, one entry per CDR3 protein. The sample holds about 20,000 distinct CDR3 sequences, 29% seen once. From blood, about 250-500 ng of genomic DNA served as TRB template. This clonotype was detected many times. Its target is unknown. Broader study findings: Clonality of TRB repertoires was high in active COVID-19; recovery brought above-healthy diversity and richness. Patients with COVID-19 reportedly showed strongly skewed T cell receptor beta variable and joining gene usage.

Sequencing used blood. This TCR was sampled from a human donor who had recovered from COVID-19.

CDR3: CASSLQPRITNNEQFF. In nucleotides, the CDR3 is TGTGCCAGCAGTTTACAGCCTCGAATTACGAACAATGAGCAGTTCTTC. The chain has TRBV27 and TRBJ2-1; no clear D gene. Per the germline V gene, CDR1 is MNHEY and CDR2 is SMNVEV (reference sequence). V dropped 2 bases and J dropped 5 bases, with 16 bases sitting between them. This CDR3 contains 16 residues.